Presented here are 28 T cell receptor beta chains from one specimen sequenced in a study of blood T cells in healthy people across ages. Next came a second PCR, run for about 7 to 11 cycles, which used a sample-barcoded 5' primer along with a J-beta primer mix. In TCRdb, the 5' RACE reads were re-called with MiXCR into one record per CDR3 protein. The sample gives around 1,900,000 distinct CDR3 sequences, about two fifths of which show up once; about 23% is in the top ten. Sequencing input: blood. These receptors were taken from a human donor in good health.

The chain combines TRBV5-1 with TRBJ1-1; D uncertain. The CDR3 is 15 residues long. Germline V gene lookup returns CDR1 SGHRS and CDR2 YFSETQ. The V end lost 2 bases, the J end lost 0 bases, and 11 bases lay between the germline ends. The CDR3 nucleotides read TGCGCCAGCAGCTTCGGTCCCCCCATGAACACTGAAGCTTTCTTT. It specifies CASSFGPPMNTEAFF.

This clonotype was detected a few times. This sequence joins TRBV27 and TRBJ2-5, with TRBD2 matching over 8 bases. Germline CDR1 and CDR2: MNHEY and SMNVEV (reference sequence). CDR3 length equals 14 residues. V was clipped by 5 bases and J by 4 bases; unmatched bases: 6. DNA of the CDR3: TGTGCCAGCAGTCCCCGAGCGGGGGTAGAGACCCAGTACTTC. Amino acid sequence: CASSPRAGVETQYF.

J is TRBJ2-1 and V is TRBV13; D gene ambiguous. Germline V gene lookup returns CDR1 PRHDT and CDR2 FYEKMQ (reference sequence). The V end lost 4 bases, the J end lost 10 bases, and 11 bases lay between the germline ends. The CDR3 consists of 12 residues. The CDR3 loop is CASSYQEREQFF. The CDR3 bases are TGTGCCAGCAGCTATCAAGAGAGAGAGCAGTTCTTC.

This clonotype was counted a few times. V gene TRBV7-2 combines with J gene TRBJ1-2, with D possibly TRBD1 on 5 matching bases. This CDR3 region has 15 residues. V was pared by 5 bases and J by 4 bases, with 17 bases between. CDR1 and CDR2 from the germline V gene are SGHTA and FQGNSA. The CDR3 sequence: CASSPSPGTVYGYTF. The CDR3 DNA follows: TGTGCCAGCAGCCCATCCCCCGGGACGGTCTATGGCTACACCTTC.

A remark on this clonotype: Relative to the germline gene, one junction end is altered; a read error may explain this. This chain joins TRBV7-8 and TRBJ2-7, with 7 bases lining up with TRBD2. Gene TRBJ2-5 matches the end of the DNA better, so the J call may be wrong. Germline lookup yields CDR1 SGHVS and CDR2 FQNEAQ. This CDR3 contains 14 residues. The CDR3 DNA reads TGTGCCAGCTGCTTGGGCGGGGGTAAAGAGACCCAGTACTTC. Translation gives CASCLGGGKETQYF.

The chain is built from TRBV28 and TRBJ2-7, with unresolved D. Germline V gives CDR1 MDHEN, CDR2 SYDVKM. V shed 5 bases and J shed 3 bases, with 14 bases lying between them. The CDR3 consists of 14 residues. The CDR3 sequence: CASSPPGNFYEQYF. For the CDR3, the DNA is TGTGCCAGCAGTCCGCCGGGTAACTTCTACGAGCAGTACTTC.

The chain has TRBV21-1 and TRBJ1-1. TRBV21-1 is designated a pseudogene. The CDR3 is 17 amino acids. CDR3 region: CASSKLGRVGMNTEAFF. DNA for the CDR3: TGTGCCAGCAGCAAATTAGGACGGGTCGGGATGAACACTGAAGCTTTCTTT.

This clonotype was seen only a few times. The chain uses TRBV29-1 and TRBJ1-4; D is possibly TRBD1 (6 bases). From germline, CDR1 is SQVTM and CDR2 ANQGSEA. The V and J ends lost 7 bases and 6 bases respectively, with 18 bases between them. The length of the CDR3 is 14 residues. CDR3 region: CSAAKDSAHEKLFF. CDR3 in DNA: TGCAGCGCTGCGAAGGACAGTGCTCATGAAAAACTGTTTTTT.

J is TRBJ1-2 and V is TRBV7-9; D is uncertain. CDR1 SEHNR and CDR2 FQNEAQ come from the germline V gene (reference sequence). V was clipped by 1 base and J by 6 bases, with 9 bases between them. The CDR3 runs to 13 residues. CDR3 sequence reads: CASSLDTMNGYTF. The CDR3 bases are TGTGCCAGCAGCTTAGATACCATGAATGGCTACACCTTC.

This chain uses TRBV20-1 with TRBJ2-1; D gene uncertain. The CDR3 sequence is 11 residues long. CDR1 DFQATT and CDR2 SNEGSKA come from the germline V gene (reference sequence). With 3 bases removed from V and 5 bases from J, the gap between germline ends came to 5 bases. Here the CDR3 reads CSARADNEQFF. CDR3 DNA: TGCAGTGCTAGGGCAGACAATGAGCAGTTCTTC.

The chain carries TRBV5-1 and TRBJ1-1; maybe TRBD1 (6 bases). Trimming removed 4 bases at V and 3 bases at J, with 16 bases between. Germline loops: CDR1 SGHRS, CDR2 YFSETQ. This CDR3 has 15 amino acids. The CDR3 region has the DNA TGCGCCAGCAGCCCCGAACAGGGTGGGGACACTGAAGCTTTCTTT. It encodes CASSPEQGGDTEAFF.

This clonotype was seen at least ten times. J is TRBJ2-6 and V is TRBV5-1, with D perhaps matching TRBD2 (5 bases). Germline lookup yields CDR1 SGHRS and CDR2 YFSETQ. CDR3 length: 16 residues. The V end lost 4 bases, the J end lost 0 bases, and 11 bases lay between the germline ends. The CDR3 DNA reads as TGCGCCAGCAGCACATTCCGGGGCTCTGGGGCCAACGTCCTGACTTTC. Encoded protein: CASSTFRGSGANVLTF.

The rearrangement links TRBV20-1 to TRBJ1-1; TRBD1 agrees at 9 bases. The length of the CDR3 is 13 residues. Germline V gives CDR1 DFQATT, CDR2 SNEGSKA (reference sequence). Trimming removed 5 bases from V and 1 base from J; junction bases left unmatched: 2. The CDR3 DNA follows: TGCAGTGCTCCGGGACAGGGGAACACTGAAGCTTTCTTT. It encodes CSAPGQGNTEAFF.

In DNA, the CDR3 is TGTGCCAGCAGCACAGGGGCCAACTCCTATAATTCACCCCTCCACTTT. Protein: CASSTGANSYNSPLHF. The chain joins TRBV28 to TRBJ1-6; 7 bases are shared with TRBD1. The CDR3 contains 16 residues. V lost 6 bases to trimming and J lost 0 bases; unmatched junction nucleotides: 5. Germline V lookup: CDR1 MDHEN, CDR2 SYDVKM.

This clonotype was seen many times. The chain uses TRBV29-1 and TRBJ2-3; D is unresolved. This CDR3 comprises 12 residues. Germline values: CDR1 SQVTM, CDR2 ANQGSEA. Trimming stripped 5 bases from V and 6 bases from J, with 12 bases between. The CDR3 DNA reads TGCAGCGTTTGGAATTCGAGGGATACGCAGTATTTT. Its translation: CSVWNSRDTQYF.

This chain connects TRBV5-1 to TRBJ1-1; the D is unclear. Germline V gives CDR1 SGHRS, CDR2 YFSETQ. V was trimmed by 5 bases and J by 0 bases, leaving 11 bases between them. The CDR3 sequence is 14 residues long. The CDR3 reads CASSGGNMNTEAFF. As DNA, the CDR3 is TGCGCCAGCAGTGGAGGAAACATGAACACTGAAGCTTTCTTT.

The sample holds one count of this clonotype. This sequence joins TRBV7-2 and TRBJ2-7; 10 nucleotides match TRBD2. With V trimmed by 2 bases and J by 6 bases, 4 bases remained unmatched. CDR1 and CDR2 from the germline V gene are SGHTA and FQGNSA. CDR3 length: 14 residues. In nucleotides, the CDR3 is TGTGCCAGCAGCTTACTAGCGGGGGTTGGCGAGCAGTACTTC. Translation gives CASSLLAGVGEQYF.

The rearrangement links TRBV30 to TRBJ2-7; tentatively, D is TRBD1 (5 bases). V lost 2 bases and J 0 bases, leaving 20 bases between the germline ends. Germline CDR1 is GTSNPN and CDR2 is SVGIG (reference sequence). The CDR3 covers 17 residues. The CDR3 loop reads CAWSRVSRKGFSYEQYF. In DNA, the CDR3 is TGTGCCTGGAGTAGAGTGTCCCGGAAGGGGTTCTCCTACGAGCAGTACTTC. Full variable domain (rest looked up from reference TRBV30 and TRBJ2-7): SQTIHQWPATLVQPVGSPLSLECTVEGTSNPNLYWYRQAAGRGLQLLFYSVGIGQISSEVPQNLSASRPQDRQFILSSKKLLLSDSGFYLCAWSRVSRKGFSYEQYFGPGTRLTVT.

The V call is TRBV5-1, the J call TRBJ1-1; D is uncertain. The V end was cut by 1 base, the J end by 4 bases, with 14 bases between. Germline V gene data show CDR1 as SGHRS and CDR2 as YFSETQ. This CDR3 is 15 amino acids long. The CDR3 sequence: CASSLNRQRATEAFF. The CDR3 DNA reads as TGCGCCAGCAGCTTGAATCGGCAGAGAGCCACTGAAGCTTTCTTT.

The chain combines TRBV28 with TRBJ2-7, with D possibly TRBD1 on 5 matching bases. V dropped 1 base and J dropped 2 bases, with 12 bases sitting between them. CDR3 length: 15 residues. Germline V gives CDR1 MDHEN, CDR2 SYDVKM. The CDR3 nucleotides read TGTGCCAGCAGTTTATTCCCCAGGGCGCCCTACGAGCAGTACTTC. As protein: CASSLFPRAPYEQYF.

The chain joins TRBV4-3 to TRBJ2-5; D is possibly TRBD1 or TRBD2 (5 bases each). V was trimmed by 1 base and J by 11 bases, leaving 20 bases between them. This CDR3 comprises 15 residues. Germline V gene lookup returns CDR1 LGHNA and CDR2 YSLEER. The chain's CDR3 is CASSQARGVSYGQYF. The CDR3 nucleotides are TGCGCCAGCAGCCAAGCGCGAGGGGTCTCCTACGGGCAGTACTTC.

The V and J genes are TRBV4-3 and TRBJ2-7, with TRBD1 matching over 7 bases. The CDR3 extends over 15 amino acids. Trimming removed 4 bases from V and 1 base from J; junction bases left unmatched: 7. CDR1 LGHNA and CDR2 YSLEER come from the germline V gene. CDR3 in DNA: TGCGCCAGCAGCCCGGGACAGCCCCAATCCTACGAGCAGTACTTC. Protein: CASSPGQPQSYEQYF.

The rearrangement uses TRBV6-5 and TRBJ2-3; TRBD1 is a possible D gene (6 bases). The V gene lost 2 bases and the J gene lost 2 bases, with 23 bases spanning the gap. CDR3 length equals 19 residues. Germline-derived CDR1 and CDR2 are MNHEY and SVGAGI. As DNA, the CDR3 is TGTGCCAGCAGTTACGATAAAGTTACCCGGGACACCTCCACAGATACGCAGTATTTT. Translated: CASSYDKVTRDTSTDTQYF.

The chain links TRBV7-9 to TRBJ2-3; 10 positions match TRBD2. CDR3 length: 15 amino acids. Looked up from germline, CDR1 is SEHNR and CDR2 is FQNEAQ (reference sequence). The junction had 4 bases not matched to a gene; V was cut back by 4 bases and J by 3 bases. CDR3 DNA sequence: TGTGCCAGCAGCTCGGGACTAGCGATTACAGATACGCAGTATTTT. Encoded protein: CASSSGLAITDTQYF. The variable domain in full, with the rest retrieved from reference TRBV7-9 and TRBJ2-3, is DTGVSQNPRHKITKRGQNVTFRCDPISEHNRLYWYRQTLGQGPEFLTYFQNEAQLEKSRLLSDRFSAERPKGSFSTLEIQRTEQGDSAMYLCASSSGLAITDTQYFGPGTRLTVL.

V is TRBV6-2 or TRBV6-3 and J is TRBJ2-5, with D perhaps TRBD1 (5 bases). CDR1 is MNHEY, CDR2 SVGEGT, per germline. This CDR3 is 14 amino acids long. Trimming removed 4 bases at V and 1 base at J, with 10 bases between. The CDR3 sequence: CASSSETAQETQYF. The DNA for the CDR3 is TGTGCCAGCAGTTCTGAGACAGCCCAAGAGACCCAGTACTTC.

The CDR3 DNA is TGTGCTAGTGGTTTATGGGATTACGAGCAGTACTTC. Encoded protein: CASGLWDYEQYF. This chain joins TRBV12-5 and TRBJ2-7; the D is unclear. Germline V CDR1 and CDR2: LGHNT, FRNRAP. Trimming removed 3 bases from V and 4 bases from J, with 7 bases in between. The CDR3 has 12 amino acids.

This clonotype occurred a few times. The rearrangement joins TRBV12-3 or TRBV12-4 to TRBJ1-6; D is uncertain. The CDR3 spans 14 residues. V lost 5 bases and J 10 bases, leaving 15 bases between the germline ends. CDR3 region: CASSTGLGESPLHF. CDR3 sequence (DNA): TGTGCCAGCAGTACGGGTTTGGGAGAATCACCCCTCCACTTT.

This clonotype was counted once. The chain joins TRBV6-6 to TRBJ2-1; 8 bases are shared with TRBD2. The J segment lost 1 base and the V segment lost 2 bases, leaving 7 bases of the junction unmatched. The CDR3 spans 17 residues. Germline V gives CDR1 MNHNY, CDR2 SVGAGI (reference sequence). The CDR3 sequence is CASSYALGGGSYNEQFF. For the CDR3, the DNA is TGTGCCAGCAGTTACGCGCTCGGCGGGGGGTCCTACAATGAGCAGTTCTTC.